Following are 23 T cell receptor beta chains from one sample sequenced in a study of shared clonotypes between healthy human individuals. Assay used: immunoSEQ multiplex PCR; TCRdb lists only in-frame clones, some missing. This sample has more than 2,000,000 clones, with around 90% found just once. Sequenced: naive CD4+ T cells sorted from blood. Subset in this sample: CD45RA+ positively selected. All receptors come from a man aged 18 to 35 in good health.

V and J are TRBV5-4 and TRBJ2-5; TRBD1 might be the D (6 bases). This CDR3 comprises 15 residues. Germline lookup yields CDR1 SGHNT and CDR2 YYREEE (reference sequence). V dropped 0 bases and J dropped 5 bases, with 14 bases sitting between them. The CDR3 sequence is CASSLDEGVRETQYF. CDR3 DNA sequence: TGTGCCAGCAGCTTGGATGAGGGGGTGAGGGAGACCCAGTACTTC. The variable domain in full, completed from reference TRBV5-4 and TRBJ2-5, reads ETGVTQSPTHLIKTRGQQVTLRCSSQSGHNTVSWYQQALGQGPQFIFQYYREEENGRGNFPPRFSGLQFPNYSSELNVNALELDDSALYLCASSLDEGVRETQYFGPGTRLLVL.

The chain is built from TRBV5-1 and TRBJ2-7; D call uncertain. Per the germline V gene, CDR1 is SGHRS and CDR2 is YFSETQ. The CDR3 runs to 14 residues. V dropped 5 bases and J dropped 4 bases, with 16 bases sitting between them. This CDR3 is CASSLTWVGYEQYF. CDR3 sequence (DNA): TGCGCCAGCAGTTTGACCTGGGTGGGGTACGAGCAGTACTTC.

The DNA for the CDR3 is TGTGCCAGCAGCGAAAACAGGGTCACCGGGGAGCTGTTTTTT. It yields the protein CASSENRVTGELFF. J is TRBJ2-2 and V is TRBV5-6, with D possibly matching TRBD1 (6 bases). The CDR3 length is 14 residues. Germline V gene lookup returns CDR1 SGHDT and CDR2 YYEEEE. V lost 4 bases and J lost 4, with 11 bases in between.

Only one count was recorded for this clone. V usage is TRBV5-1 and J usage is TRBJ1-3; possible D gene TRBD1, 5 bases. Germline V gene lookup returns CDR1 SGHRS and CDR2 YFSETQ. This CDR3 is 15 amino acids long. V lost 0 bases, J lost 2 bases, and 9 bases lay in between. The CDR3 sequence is CASSLAGTPGNTIYF. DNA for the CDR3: TGCGCCAGCAGCTTGGCCGGGACTCCTGGAAACACCATATATTTT.

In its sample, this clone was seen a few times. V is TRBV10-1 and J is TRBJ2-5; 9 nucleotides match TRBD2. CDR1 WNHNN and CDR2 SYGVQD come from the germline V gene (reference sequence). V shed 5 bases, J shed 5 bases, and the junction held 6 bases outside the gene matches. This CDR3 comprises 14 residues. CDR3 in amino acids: CASSSSGAGETQYF. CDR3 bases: TGCGCCAGCAGTTCTAGCGGGGCAGGGGAGACCCAGTACTTC.

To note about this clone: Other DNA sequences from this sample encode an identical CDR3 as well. CDR3 region: CASSSPGGTDTQYF. CDR3 sequence (DNA): TGTGCCAGCAGTTCCCCAGGGGGCACAGATACGCAGTATTTT. The chain joins TRBV28 to TRBJ2-3; D might be TRBD1 (6 bases). The CDR3 has 14 residues. Trimming removed 4 bases from V and 1 base from J, with 9 bases in between. Germline CDR1 and CDR2: MDHEN and SYDVKM.

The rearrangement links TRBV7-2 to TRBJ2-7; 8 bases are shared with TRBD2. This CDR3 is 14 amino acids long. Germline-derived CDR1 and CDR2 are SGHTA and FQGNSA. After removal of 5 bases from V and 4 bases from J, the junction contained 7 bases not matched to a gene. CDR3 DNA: TGTGCCAGCAGCCCCAGTTTAGCGGGGTACGAGCAGTACTTC. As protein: CASSPSLAGYEQYF.

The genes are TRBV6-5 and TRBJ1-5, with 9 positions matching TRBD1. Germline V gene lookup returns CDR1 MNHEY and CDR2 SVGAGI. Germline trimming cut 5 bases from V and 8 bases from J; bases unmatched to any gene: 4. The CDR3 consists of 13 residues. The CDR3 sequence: CASSTGGLEPQHF. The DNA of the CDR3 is TGTGCCAGCAGTACAGGGGGCCTGGAGCCCCAGCATTTT.

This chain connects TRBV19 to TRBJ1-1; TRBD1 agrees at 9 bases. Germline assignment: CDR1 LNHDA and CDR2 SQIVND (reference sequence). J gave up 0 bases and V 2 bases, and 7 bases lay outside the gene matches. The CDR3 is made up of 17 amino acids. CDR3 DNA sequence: TGTGCCAGTAGTATAATGACAGGGGGAGGACTGAACACTGAAGCTTTCTTT. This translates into CASSIMTGGGLNTEAFF.

The CDR3 here is CASSWGQVRPNEQFF. In nucleotides, the CDR3 is TGTGCCAGCAGCTGGGGACAGGTGCGACCCAATGAGCAGTTCTTC. The chain employs TRBV11-2 and TRBJ2-1, with 8 bases aligning to TRBD1. The CDR3 has 15 amino acids. Germline V CDR1 and CDR2: SGHAT, FQNNGV. V lost 4 bases and J lost 6; bases outside the gene matches: 8.

The chain's CDR3 is CASSLVSPSGETQYF. The CDR3 nucleotides read TGCGCCAGCAGCTTGGTTAGTCCTTCTGGGGAGACCCAGTACTTC. This chain connects TRBV5-1 to TRBJ2-5, with D unresolved. The CDR3 runs 15 residues. Trimming left V 0 bases short and J 5 bases short, with 14 bases between. The germline V gene has CDR1 SGHRS and CDR2 YFSETQ.

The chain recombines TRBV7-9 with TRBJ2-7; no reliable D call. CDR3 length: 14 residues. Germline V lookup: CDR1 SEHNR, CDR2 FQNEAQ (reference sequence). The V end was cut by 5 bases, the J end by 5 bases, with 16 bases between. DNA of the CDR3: TGTGCCAGCAGCCCTGCCGTCGGGTCCCACGAGCAGTACTTC. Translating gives CASSPAVGSHEQYF.

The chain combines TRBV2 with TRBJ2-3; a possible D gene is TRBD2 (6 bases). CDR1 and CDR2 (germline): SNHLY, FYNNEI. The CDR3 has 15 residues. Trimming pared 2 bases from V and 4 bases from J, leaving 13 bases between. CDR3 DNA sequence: TGTGCCAGCAGTGAACTTGGGGGAGGTGCAGATACGCAGTATTTT. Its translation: CASSELGGGADTQYF.

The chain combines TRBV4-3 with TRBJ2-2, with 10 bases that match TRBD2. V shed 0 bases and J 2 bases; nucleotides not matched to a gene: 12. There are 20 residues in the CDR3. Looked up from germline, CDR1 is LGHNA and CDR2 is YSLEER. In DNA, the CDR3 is TGCGCCAGCAGCCAAGAGCCGCCTACTACTAGCGGGATCAACACCGGGGAGCTGTTTTTT. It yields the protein CASSQEPPTTSGINTGELFF.

CDR3: CASSQDMVPPGFEQFF. As DNA, the CDR3 is TGCGCCAGCAGCCAAGATATGGTACCGCCGGGCTTCGAGCAGTTCTTC. This rearrangement joins TRBV4-3 to TRBJ2-1, with D unresolved. The CDR3 runs 16 residues. Trimming left V 0 bases short and J 10 bases short, with 19 bases between. Germline V lookup: CDR1 LGHNA, CDR2 YSLEER.

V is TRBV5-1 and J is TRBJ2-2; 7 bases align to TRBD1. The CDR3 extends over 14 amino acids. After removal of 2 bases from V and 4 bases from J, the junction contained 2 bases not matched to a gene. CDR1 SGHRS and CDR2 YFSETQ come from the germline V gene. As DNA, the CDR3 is TGCGCCAGCAGCTTCAACAGGGGCACCGGGGAGCTGTTTTTT. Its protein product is CASSFNRGTGELFF. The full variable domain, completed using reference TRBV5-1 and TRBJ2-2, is KAGVTQTPRYLIKTRGQQVTLSCSPISGHRSVSWYQQTPGQGLQFLFEYFSETQRNKGNFPGRFSGRQFSNSRSEMNVSTLELGDSALYLCASSFNRGTGELFFGEGSRLTVL.

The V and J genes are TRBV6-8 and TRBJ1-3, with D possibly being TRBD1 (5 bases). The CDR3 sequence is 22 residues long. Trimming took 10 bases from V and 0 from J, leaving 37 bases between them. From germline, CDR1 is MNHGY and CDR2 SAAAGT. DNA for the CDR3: TGTGCCACCAAACGCCAAGTGGGATGCCTCAAAGGGGCCAGGAGCTCTGGAAACACCATATATTTT. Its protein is CATKRQVGCLKGARSSGNTIYF.

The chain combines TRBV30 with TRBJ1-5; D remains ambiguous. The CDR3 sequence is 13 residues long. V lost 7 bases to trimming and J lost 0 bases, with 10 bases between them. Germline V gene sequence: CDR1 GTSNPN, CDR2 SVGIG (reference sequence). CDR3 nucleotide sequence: TGTGCCTTAGGAGCGGATAGCAATCAGCCCCAGCATTTT. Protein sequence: CALGADSNQPQHF.

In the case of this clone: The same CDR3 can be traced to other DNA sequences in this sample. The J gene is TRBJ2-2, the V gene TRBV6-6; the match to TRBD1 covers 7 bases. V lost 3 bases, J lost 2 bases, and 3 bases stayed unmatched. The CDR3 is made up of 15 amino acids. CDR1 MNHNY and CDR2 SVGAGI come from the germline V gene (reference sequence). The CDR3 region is CASSYGDRNTGELFF. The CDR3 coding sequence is TGTGCCAGCAGTTATGGGGACAGAAACACCGGGGAGCTGTTTTTT.

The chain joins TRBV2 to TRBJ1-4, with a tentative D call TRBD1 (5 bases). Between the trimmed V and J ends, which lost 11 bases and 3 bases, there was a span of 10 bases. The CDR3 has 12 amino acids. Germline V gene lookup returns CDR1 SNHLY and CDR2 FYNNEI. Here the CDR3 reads CAGGVPNEKLFF. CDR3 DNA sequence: TGTGCCGGGGGGGTCCCTAATGAAAAACTGTTTTTT.

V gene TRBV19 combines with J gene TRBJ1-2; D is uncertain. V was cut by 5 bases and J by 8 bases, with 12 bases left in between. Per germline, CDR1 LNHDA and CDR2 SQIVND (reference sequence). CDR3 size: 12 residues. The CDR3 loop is CASSPHPPGYTF. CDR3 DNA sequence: TGTGCCAGTAGTCCGCATCCCCCGGGCTACACCTTC.

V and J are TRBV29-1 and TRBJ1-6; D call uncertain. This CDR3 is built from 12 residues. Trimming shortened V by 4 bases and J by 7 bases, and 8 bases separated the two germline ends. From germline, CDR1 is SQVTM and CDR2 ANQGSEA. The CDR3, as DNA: TGCAGCGTTGGGGAAGCGAATTCACCCCTCCACTTT. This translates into CSVGEANSPLHF.

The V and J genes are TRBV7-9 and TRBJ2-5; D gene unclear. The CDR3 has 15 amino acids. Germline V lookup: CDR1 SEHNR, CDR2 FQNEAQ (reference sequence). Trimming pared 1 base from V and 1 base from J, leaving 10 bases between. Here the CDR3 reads CASSLGMSGQETQYF. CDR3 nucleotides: TGTGCCAGCAGCTTAGGGATGTCTGGCCAAGAGACCCAGTACTTC.